Below are 10 T cell receptor beta chains sequenced from a single sample in a study of shared clonotypes between healthy human individuals (dated by TCRdb to the early 2020s). The method behind the library was the immunoSEQ multiplex PCR assay. Not all clones reach the TCRdb copy of this immuneACCESS table, which keeps in-frame sequences only. Checked studies attribute under half of the gap to unresolved V genes and leave the rest unexplained. This sample gives over a million clones in total; around 74% of them show up just once. Of the sample, approximately 1.5% falls within the top ten clones. Sequencing was carried out using memory CD4+ T cells sorted from blood. In the paper's terms, the cell subset or site label means: CD45RA-negative fraction. The receptors stem from a man in his late teens or twenties in good health.

The rearrangement links TRBV12-2 to TRBJ1-2. TRBV12-2 is annotated as a pseudogene. This CDR3 comprises 15 residues. This chain's CDR3 is CASRLSPGPRDGYTF. Here the CDR3 DNA reads TGTGCAAGTCGCTTATCCCCGGGACCACGCGATGGCTACACCTTC.

The chain has TRBV11-3 and TRBJ2-5, with D tentatively TRBD2 (6 bases). Germline values: CDR1 SGHNT, CDR2 YENEEA. The CDR3 runs 14 residues. The V and J ends lost 2 bases and 2 bases respectively, with 9 bases between them. CDR3 coding DNA: TGTGCCAGCAGCTTACAGGGAGGTCAAGAGACCCAGTACTTC. It encodes CASSLQGGQETQYF.

The chain couples TRBV5-1 to TRBJ1-2, with D perhaps TRBD1 (5 bases). This CDR3 spans 17 amino acids. Germline CDR1 and CDR2: SGHRS and YFSETQ. Trimming removed 2 bases at V and 2 bases at J, with 19 bases between. The CDR3 spells CASSFSMVSGTNYGYTF. The CDR3 DNA is TGCGCCAGCAGCTTTTCTATGGTATCAGGGACCAACTATGGCTACACCTTC.

V usage is TRBV6-5 and J usage is TRBJ2-3; D possibly matches TRBD1 or TRBD2 (5 bases each). V lost 8 bases, J lost 3 bases, and 15 bases lay in between. Looked up from germline, CDR1 is MNHEY and CDR2 is SVGAGI. The CDR3 extends over 14 amino acids. The DNA of the CDR3 is TGTGCCAGCCGTTTAGAGGGGTTGACAGATACGCAGTATTTT. Amino acid sequence: CASRLEGLTDTQYF.

V gene TRBV2 combines with J gene TRBJ2-5; D not certain. V lost 3 bases and J 3 bases, leaving 8 bases between the germline ends. The length of the CDR3 is 13 residues. Germline V gene sequence: CDR1 SNHLY, CDR2 FYNNEI. The CDR3: CASSEERKETQYF. CDR3 DNA: TGTGCCAGCAGTGAGGAGAGAAAAGAGACCCAGTACTTC.

CDR3 loop: CASRTRTGSPTDTQYF. The CDR3 nucleotides read TGTGCCAGCAGAACCAGGACAGGGTCTCCCACAGATACGCAGTATTTT. V gene TRBV6-6 combines with J gene TRBJ2-3; 8 bases line up with TRBD1. Germline trimming cut 6 bases from V and 2 bases from J; bases unmatched to any gene: 10. The CDR3 contains 16 residues. CDR1 MNHNY and CDR2 SVGAGI come from the germline V gene (reference sequence).

The CDR3: CASSVLGTSEETQYF. The CDR3 DNA reads as TGTGCCAGCAGTGTTTTAGGGACTAGCGAAGAGACCCAGTACTTC. This chain connects TRBV2 to TRBJ2-5; 10 bases agree with TRBD2. Trimming cost V 4 bases and J 3 bases; bases outside gene matches: 5. The CDR3 covers 15 residues. CDR1 and CDR2 from the germline V gene are SNHLY and FYNNEI.

The gene calls are TRBV9 and TRBJ2-3; tentative D call: TRBD1 (6 bases). The CDR3 length is 15 residues. Trimming removed 4 bases at V and 2 bases at J, with 14 bases between. Germline lookup yields CDR1 SGDLS and CDR2 YYNGEE. CDR3 nucleotide sequence: TGTGCCAGCAGCTCCACCCGGGACAACACAGATACGCAGTATTTT. Translation gives CASSSTRDNTDTQYF.

As regards this clone: This sample also contains other DNA sequences that code for the same CDR3. The genes are TRBV11-3 and TRBJ2-7; D assignment may be TRBD1 or TRBD2 (5 bases each). The CDR3 contains 13 residues. Germline CDR1 reads SGHNT; CDR2 reads YENEEA. Trimming took off 1 base at V and 2 bases at J, with 6 bases between the two ends. The CDR3 region is CASSLGGTYEQYF. CDR3 coding DNA: TGTGCCAGCAGCTTAGGGGGGACCTACGAGCAGTACTTC.

In its sample, this clone was seen once. The rearrangement uses TRBV7-9 and TRBJ2-3; D might be TRBD2 (6 bases). The CDR3 is made up of 14 amino acids. Trimming pared 5 bases from V and 0 bases from J, leaving 9 bases between. CDR1 and CDR2 (germline): SEHNR, FQNEAQ (reference sequence). As DNA, the CDR3 is TGTGCCAGCAGCCCAGGGACTAGCACAGATACGCAGTATTTT. Translated: CASSPGTSTDTQYF.